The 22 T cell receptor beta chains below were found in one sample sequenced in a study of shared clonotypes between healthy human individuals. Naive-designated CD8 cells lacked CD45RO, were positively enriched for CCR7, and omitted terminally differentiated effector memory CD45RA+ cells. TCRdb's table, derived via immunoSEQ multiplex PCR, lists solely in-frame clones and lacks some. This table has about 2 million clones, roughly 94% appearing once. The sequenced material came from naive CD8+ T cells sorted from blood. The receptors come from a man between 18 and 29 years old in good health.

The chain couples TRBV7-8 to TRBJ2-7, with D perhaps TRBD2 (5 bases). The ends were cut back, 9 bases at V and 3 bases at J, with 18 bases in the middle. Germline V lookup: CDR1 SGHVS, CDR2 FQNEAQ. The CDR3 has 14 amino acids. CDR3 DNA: TGTGCCAGTGCTGAGGGTTGGGCGGTCTACGAGCAGTACTTC. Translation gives CASAEGWAVYEQYF.

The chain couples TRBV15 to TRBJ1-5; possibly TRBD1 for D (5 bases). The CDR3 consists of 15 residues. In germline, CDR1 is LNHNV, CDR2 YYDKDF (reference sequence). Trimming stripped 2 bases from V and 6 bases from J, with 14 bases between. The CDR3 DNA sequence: TGTGCCACCAGCAGACAAAGGGAGGGGTTTCAGCCCCAGCATTTT. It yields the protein CATSRQREGFQPQHF. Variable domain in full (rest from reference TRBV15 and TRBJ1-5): DAMVIQNPRYQVTQFGKPVTLSCSQTLNHNVMYWYQQKSSQAPKLLFHYYDKDFNNEADTPDNFQSRRPNTSFCFLDIRSPGLGDTAMYLCATSRQREGFQPQHFGDGTRLSIL.

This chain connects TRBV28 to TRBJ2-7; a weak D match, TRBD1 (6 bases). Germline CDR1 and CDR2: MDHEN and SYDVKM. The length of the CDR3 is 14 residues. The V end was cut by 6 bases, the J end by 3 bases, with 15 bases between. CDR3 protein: CASSHPDRLYEQYF. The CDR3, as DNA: TGTGCCAGCAGCCACCCCGACAGGCTCTACGAGCAGTACTTC.

CDR3 DNA: TGTGCCAGCAGCTCCCCTGACGGGAGCAATCAGCCCCAGCATTTT. This gives the protein CASSSPDGSNQPQHF. The chain uses TRBV7-9 and TRBJ1-5; D unclear. V was trimmed by 4 bases and J by 1 base, leaving 11 bases between them. Germline V CDR1 and CDR2: SEHNR, FQNEAQ (reference sequence). The CDR3 is 15 residues long.

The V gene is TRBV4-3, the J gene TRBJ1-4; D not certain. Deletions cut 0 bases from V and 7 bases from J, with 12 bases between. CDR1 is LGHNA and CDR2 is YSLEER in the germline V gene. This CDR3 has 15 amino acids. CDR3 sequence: CASSQETGWGEKLFF. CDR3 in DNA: TGCGCCAGCAGCCAAGAAACCGGGTGGGGTGAAAAACTGTTTTTT.

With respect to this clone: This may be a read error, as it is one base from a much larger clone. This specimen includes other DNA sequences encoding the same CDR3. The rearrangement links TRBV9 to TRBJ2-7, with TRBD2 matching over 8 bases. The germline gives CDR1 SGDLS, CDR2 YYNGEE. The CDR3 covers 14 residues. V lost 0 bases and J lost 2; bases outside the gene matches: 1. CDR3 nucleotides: TGTGCCAGCAGCGTAGGCGGGGGGCCCTACGAGCAGTACTTC. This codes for CASSVGGGPYEQYF. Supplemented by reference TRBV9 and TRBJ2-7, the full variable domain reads DSGVTQTPKHLITATGQRVTLRCSPRSGDLSVYWYQQSLDQGLQFLIQYYNGEERAKGNILERFSAQQFPDLHSELNLSSLELGDSALYFCASSVGGGPYEQYFGPGTRLTVT.

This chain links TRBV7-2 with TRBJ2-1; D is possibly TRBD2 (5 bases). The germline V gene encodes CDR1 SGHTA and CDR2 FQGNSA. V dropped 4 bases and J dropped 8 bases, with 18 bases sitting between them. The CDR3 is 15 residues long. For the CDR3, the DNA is TGTGCCAGCAGCTCGGAGGCGGTGCCAAGCCATGAGCAGTTCTTC. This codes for CASSSEAVPSHEQFF.

The CDR3 nucleotides read TGTGCCACCCTAGACAGTCCCACAGATACGCAGTATTTT. It encodes CATLDSPTDTQYF. The chain has TRBV10-3 and TRBJ2-3, with D perhaps matching TRBD1 (5 bases). CDR3 length: 13 amino acids. CDR1 is ENHRY and CDR2 is SYGVKD in the germline V gene. The ends were cut back, 10 bases at V and 2 bases at J, with 13 bases in the middle.

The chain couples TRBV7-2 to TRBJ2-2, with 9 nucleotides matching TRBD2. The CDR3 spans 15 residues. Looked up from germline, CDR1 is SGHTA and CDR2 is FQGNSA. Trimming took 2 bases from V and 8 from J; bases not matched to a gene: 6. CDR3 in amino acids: CASSLTSGYRGELFF. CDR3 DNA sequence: TGTGCCAGCAGCTTAACTAGCGGGTATCGAGGGGAGCTGTTTTTT.

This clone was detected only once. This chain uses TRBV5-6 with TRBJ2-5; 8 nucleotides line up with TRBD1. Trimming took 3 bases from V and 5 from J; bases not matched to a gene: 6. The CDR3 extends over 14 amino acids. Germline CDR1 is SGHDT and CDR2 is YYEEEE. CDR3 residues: CASSWTGMLETQYF. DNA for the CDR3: TGTGCCAGCAGCTGGACAGGGATGCTCGAGACCCAGTACTTC.

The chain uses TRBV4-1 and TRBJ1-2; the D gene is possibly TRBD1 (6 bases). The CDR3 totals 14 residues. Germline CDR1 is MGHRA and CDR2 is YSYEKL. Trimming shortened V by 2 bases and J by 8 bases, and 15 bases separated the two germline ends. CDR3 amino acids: CASSQRLGGGGYTF. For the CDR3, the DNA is TGCGCCAGCAGCCAAAGGTTGGGCGGGGGCGGCTACACCTTC.

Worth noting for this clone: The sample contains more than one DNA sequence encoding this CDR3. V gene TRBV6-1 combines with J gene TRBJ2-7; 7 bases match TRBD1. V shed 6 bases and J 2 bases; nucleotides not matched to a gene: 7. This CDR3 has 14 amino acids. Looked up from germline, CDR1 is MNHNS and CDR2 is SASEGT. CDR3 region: CASSETGSAYEQYF. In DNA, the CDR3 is TGTGCCAGCAGCGAGACAGGGTCGGCCTACGAGCAGTACTTC.

CDR3 coding DNA: TGTGCCAGCAGCCGGCGGGGGTACACTGAAGCTTTCTTT. Translating gives CASSRRGYTEAFF. This chain connects TRBV13 to TRBJ1-1; a possible D gene is TRBD1 (5 bases). CDR1 is PRHDT and CDR2 is FYEKMQ in the germline V gene (reference sequence). This CDR3 comprises 13 residues. V shed 5 bases and J shed 3 bases, with 10 bases lying between them.

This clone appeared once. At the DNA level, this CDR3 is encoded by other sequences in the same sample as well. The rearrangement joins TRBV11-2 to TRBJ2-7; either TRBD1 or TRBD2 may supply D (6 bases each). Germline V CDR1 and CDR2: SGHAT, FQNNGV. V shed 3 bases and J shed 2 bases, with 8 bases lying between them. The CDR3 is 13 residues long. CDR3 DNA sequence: TGTGCCAGCAGCTTGGAGGGGGCCTACGAGCAGTACTTC. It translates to CASSLEGAYEQYF.

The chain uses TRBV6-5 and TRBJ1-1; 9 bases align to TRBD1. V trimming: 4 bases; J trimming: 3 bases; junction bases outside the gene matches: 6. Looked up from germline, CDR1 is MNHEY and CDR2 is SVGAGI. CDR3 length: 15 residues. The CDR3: CASSSDRGIDTEAFF. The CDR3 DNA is TGTGCCAGCAGTTCGGACAGGGGAATAGACACTGAAGCTTTCTTT.

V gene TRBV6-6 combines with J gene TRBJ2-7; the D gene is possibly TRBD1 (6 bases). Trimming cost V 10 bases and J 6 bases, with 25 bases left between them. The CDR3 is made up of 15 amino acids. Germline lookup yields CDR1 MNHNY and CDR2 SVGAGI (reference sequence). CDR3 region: CAIYFRDTSPGEQYF. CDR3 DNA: TGTGCCATCTACTTCCGGGACACCTCCCCGGGCGAGCAGTACTTC.

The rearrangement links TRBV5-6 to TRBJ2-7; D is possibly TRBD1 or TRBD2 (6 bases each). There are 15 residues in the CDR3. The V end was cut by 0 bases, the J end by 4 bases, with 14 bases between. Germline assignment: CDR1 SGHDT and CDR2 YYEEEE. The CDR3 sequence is CASSLAGGAQYEQYF. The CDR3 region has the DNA TGTGCCAGCAGCTTGGCCGGGGGCGCCCAGTACGAGCAGTACTTC.

The CDR3, as DNA: TGTGCCAGCAGTTACTCGACCGGGGGGGCCATCTGGGAGCTGTTTTTT. The encoded protein is CASSYSTGGAIWELFF. The chain is built from TRBV6-5 and TRBJ2-2; 8 positions agree with TRBD2. V lost 0 bases, J lost 9 bases, and 9 bases stayed unmatched. The germline V gene encodes CDR1 MNHEY and CDR2 SVGAGI. The CDR3 consists of 16 residues.

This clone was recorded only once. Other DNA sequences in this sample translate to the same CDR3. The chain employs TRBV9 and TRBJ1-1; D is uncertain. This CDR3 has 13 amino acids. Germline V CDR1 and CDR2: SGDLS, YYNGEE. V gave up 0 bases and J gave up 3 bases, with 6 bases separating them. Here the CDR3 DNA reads TGTGCCAGCAGCGTAGGGTTCCACACTGAAGCTTTCTTT. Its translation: CASSVGFHTEAFF.

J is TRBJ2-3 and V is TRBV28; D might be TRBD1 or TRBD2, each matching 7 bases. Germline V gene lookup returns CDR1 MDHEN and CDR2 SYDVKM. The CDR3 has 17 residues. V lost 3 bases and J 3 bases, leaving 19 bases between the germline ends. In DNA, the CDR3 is TGTGCCAGCAGTTTCCCGGGGGAGGGGGCAAAGACAGATACGCAGTATTTT. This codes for CASSFPGEGAKTDTQYF.

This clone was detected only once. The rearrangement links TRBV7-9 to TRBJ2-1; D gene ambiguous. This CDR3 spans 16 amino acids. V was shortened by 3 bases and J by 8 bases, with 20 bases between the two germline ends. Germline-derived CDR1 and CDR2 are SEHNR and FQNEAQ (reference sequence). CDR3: CASSFSSSVRVYEQFF. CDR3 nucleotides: TGTGCCAGCAGCTTCTCGAGTTCGGTCAGAGTCTATGAGCAGTTCTTC.

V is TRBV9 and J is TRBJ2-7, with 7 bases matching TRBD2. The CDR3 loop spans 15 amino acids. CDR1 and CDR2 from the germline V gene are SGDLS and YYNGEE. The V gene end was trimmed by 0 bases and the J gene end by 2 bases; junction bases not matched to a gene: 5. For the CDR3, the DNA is TGTGCCAGCAGCGTAGAGACTAGCTCGGCCTACGAGCAGTACTTC. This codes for CASSVETSSAYEQYF.